The T cell receptor (beta chain) described here comes from a study of cytomegalovirus exposure and HLA in healthy donors. The study's findings and limits: Immune exposure information comprised only CMV serostatus.

13 Jbeta primers and 60 Vbeta primers were used for the PCR. Profiling relied on immunoSEQ multiplex PCR, and the TCRdb table lists in-frame clones only, not all of them. The sample lists some 150,000 clones, 65% to 90% seen once, with 1.2% in the top ten. V lost 6 bases and J 2 bases, leaving 4 bases between the germline ends. Germline assignment: CDR1 MNHEY and CDR2 SVGAGI. This CDR3 comprises 11 residues. Comment on this clone: Its antigen is not identified.

V usage is TRBV6-5 and J usage is TRBJ1-1; D is ambiguous. Sequencing was carried out using PBMCs. The sequence was collected from a female donor in good health and CMV-seronegative. The CDR3 loop reads CASRSNTEAFF. The CDR3 coding sequence is TGTGCCAGCAGGTCTAACACTGAAGCTTTCTTT.